This T cell receptor beta chain originates from a study of cytomegalovirus exposure and HLA in healthy donors. This PCR relied on a set of 60 Vbeta primers and 13 Jbeta primers. TCRdb's table, derived via immunoSEQ multiplex PCR, lists solely in-frame clones and lacks some. The sample has about 130,000 clones; about 78% are singletons. As to this clone: Relative to the germline gene, one junction end is altered; a read error may explain this.

Germline V CDR1 and CDR2: LNHDA, SQIVND (reference sequence). This CDR3 is built from 12 residues. The specimen sequenced was PBMCs. The chain uses TRBV19 and TRBJ2-2; D is uncertain. The origin of this receptor is a man aged 25-45 years in good health and CMV-seronegative. CDR3 residues: CATSRSAGELFF. The DNA of the CDR3 is TGTGCCACCTCGAGAAGCGCCGGAGAGCTGTTTTTT. Supplemented by reference TRBV19 and TRBJ2-2, the full variable domain reads DGGITQSPKYLFRKEGQNVTLSCEQNLNHDAMYWYRQDPGQGLRLIYYSQIVNDFQKGDIAEGYSVSREKKESFPLTVTSAQKNPTAFYLCATSRSAGELFFGEGSRLTVL.